This T cell receptor (beta chain) was obtained from a study of blood T cell repertoires in COVID-19. Study overall: The origin of the acute and convalescent COVID-19 samples was the United States, Italy and Spain. T cells, B-cell-depleted T cells, or PBMCs provided the cDNA or gDNA that served as material.

The germline gives CDR1 SNHLY, CDR2 FYNNEI. The CDR3 runs to 15 residues. Deletions cut 6 bases from V and 6 bases from J, with 17 bases between. Study processing details: Estimation of nucleated cell counts was performed using reference gene primer amplification. Here immunoSEQ multiplex PCR was the method, and the copy in TCRdb shows in-frame clones only, minus some. D and trimming were read from the DNA, whereas the V and J calls and clone size are those reported in that table. The top ten hold roughly 19% of the sample, which has around 120,000 clones, around 80% seen once. This sequence was found in an older man with active or convalescent COVID-19. Sequencing was done on a sample of peripheral blood. The chain carries TRBV2 and TRBJ1-4; tentative D call: TRBD1 (5 bases). Here the CDR3 reads CASSRAPRSYEKLFF. The CDR3 DNA follows: TGTGCCAGCAGCAGGGCCCCGAGGAGTTATGAAAAACTGTTTTTT.